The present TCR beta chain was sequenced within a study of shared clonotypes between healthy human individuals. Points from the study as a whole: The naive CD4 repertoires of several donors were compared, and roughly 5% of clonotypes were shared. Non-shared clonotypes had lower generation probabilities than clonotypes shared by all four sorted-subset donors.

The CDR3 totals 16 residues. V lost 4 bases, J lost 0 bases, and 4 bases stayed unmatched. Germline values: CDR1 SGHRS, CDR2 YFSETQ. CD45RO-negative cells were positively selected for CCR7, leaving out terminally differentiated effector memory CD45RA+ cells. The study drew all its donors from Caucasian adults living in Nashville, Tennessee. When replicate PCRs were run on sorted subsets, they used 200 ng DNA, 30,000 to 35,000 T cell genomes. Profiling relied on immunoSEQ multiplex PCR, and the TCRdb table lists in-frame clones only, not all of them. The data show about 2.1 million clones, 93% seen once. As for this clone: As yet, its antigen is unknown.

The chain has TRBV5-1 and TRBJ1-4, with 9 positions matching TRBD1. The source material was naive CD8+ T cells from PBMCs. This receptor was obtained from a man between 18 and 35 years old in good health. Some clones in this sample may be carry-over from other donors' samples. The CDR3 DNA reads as TGCGCCAGCAGCGAGGGACAGGGTTCAACTAATGAAAAACTGTTTTTT. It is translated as CASSEGQGSTNEKLFF.